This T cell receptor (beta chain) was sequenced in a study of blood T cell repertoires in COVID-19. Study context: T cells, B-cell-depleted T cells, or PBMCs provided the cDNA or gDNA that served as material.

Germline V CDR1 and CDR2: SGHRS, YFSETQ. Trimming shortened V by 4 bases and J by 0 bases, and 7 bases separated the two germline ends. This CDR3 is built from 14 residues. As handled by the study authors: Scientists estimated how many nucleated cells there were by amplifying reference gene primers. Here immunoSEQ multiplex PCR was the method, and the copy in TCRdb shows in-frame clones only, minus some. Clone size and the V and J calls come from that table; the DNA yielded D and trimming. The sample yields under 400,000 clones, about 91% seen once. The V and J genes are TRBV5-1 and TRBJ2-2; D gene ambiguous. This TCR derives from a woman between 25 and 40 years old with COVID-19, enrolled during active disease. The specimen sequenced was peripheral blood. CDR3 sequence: CASSPEPNTGELFF. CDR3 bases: TGCGCCAGCAGCCCCGAGCCGAACACCGGGGAGCTGTTTTTT.